The sequence of this T cell receptor beta chain was determined in a study of CD8 T cells in Susac syndrome. Germline assignment: CDR1 SGHAT and CDR2 FQNNGV. Trimming removed 5 bases at V and 3 bases at J, with 14 bases between. The CDR3 contains 14 residues. The multiple sclerosis controls were treatment-naive patients with relapsing-remitting disease that was stable or active. Through negative isolation, CD4+ and CD8+ T cells were obtained, while TEMRA cells were enriched using FACS. Random-hexamer reverse transcription was applied to roughly 0.5 to 1 ug RNA. Coverage of TCR beta CDR3 amplification by immunoSEQ multiplex PCR extended to 54 Vbeta and 13 Jbeta. TCRdb fed the immunoSEQ multiplex PCR reads into MiXCR, producing one record per CDR3 protein. The table has about 300,000 distinct CDR3 sequences, 65% to 90% seen once.

V usage is TRBV11-2 and J usage is TRBJ2-7; D may be TRBD1 or TRBD2 (5 bases each). The source of this sequence is a human donor with multiple sclerosis. The sequencing input was CD8+ T cells from PBMCs. The CDR3 reads CASSGRDGGYEQYF. DNA of the CDR3: TGTGCCAGCAGCGGCCGGGACGGAGGCTACGAGCAGTACTTC.